These 5 T cell receptor beta chains were all obtained from the same sample, sequenced in a study of post-analysis software for immune sequencing data (dated by TCRdb to between 2014 and 2017). Receptors were amplified or captured by PCR. TCRdb names Illumina HiSeq 2500 as the instrument used. Unique molecular identifiers were incorporated into TCR beta cDNA libraries to reduce PCR and sequencing biases. The raw public data were reprocessed by TCRdb itself: fastp quality trimming at Q25, MiXCR clonotype calling, in-frame beta chains only. Duplicate CDR3 protein sequences are folded into a single record with the most common DNA and genes. The table for this sample lists some 690,000 distinct CDR3 sequences; 59% of them were counted only once. About 10% of the sample lies in the top ten. The antigens these receptors bind are not known. Overall results and qualifications from the work: Patients showed significantly higher frequencies than controls for roughly 5 TRBV segments, among them TRBV5-6, TRBV5-1 and TRBV20-1.

The sample consisted of blood. All receptors come from a girl aged 2 to 10 with multiple sclerosis.

The genes are TRBV6-1 and TRBJ2-5; D may be TRBD1 (5 bases). The DNA end favors TRBJ2-7, so the J call may be wrong. The CDR3 spans 11 residues. Germline V CDR1 and CDR2: MNHNS, SASEGT. The CDR3 DNA sequence: TGTGCCAGCAAACAGGCGAACGAGCAGTACTTC. Translated, it gives CASKQANEQYF.

This chain uses TRBV10-3 with TRBJ2-1, with 10 bases lining up with TRBD1. The J segment lost 1 base and the V segment lost 10 bases, leaving 7 bases of the junction unmatched. Germline V gene data show CDR1 as ENHRY and CDR2 as SYGVKD. This CDR3 region has 15 residues. The CDR3 spells CATGRQGASYNEQFF. DNA for the CDR3: TGTGCCACCGGAAGACAGGGGGCGTCCTACAATGAGCAGTTCTTC.

This chain uses TRBV5-1 with TRBJ1-6; the D is unclear. V dropped 0 bases and J dropped 10 bases, with 11 bases sitting between them. This CDR3 spans 14 amino acids. The germline V gene encodes CDR1 SGHRS and CDR2 YFSETQ. Here the CDR3 reads CASSLGRIGSPLHF. Here the CDR3 DNA reads TGCGCCAGCAGCTTGGGGAGGATCGGGTCACCCCTCCACTTT.

This clonotype was detected only a few times. The chain combines TRBV27 with TRBJ2-5; D may match TRBD1 or TRBD2 (5 bases each). The CDR3 extends over 14 amino acids. Between the trimmed V and J ends, which lost 3 bases and 3 bases, there was a span of 11 bases. From germline, CDR1 is MNHEY and CDR2 SMNVEV (reference sequence). The CDR3 loop reads CASSFMGTKETQYF. In DNA form, the CDR3 reads TGTGCCAGCAGTTTTATGGGGACCAAAGAGACCCAGTACTTC.

V usage is TRBV10-3 and J usage is TRBJ2-4; 7 nucleotides agree with TRBD1. The CDR3 is 14 amino acids. The junction had 5 bases not matched to a gene; V was cut back by 2 bases and J by 7 bases. Germline V CDR1 and CDR2: ENHRY, SYGVKD. Here the CDR3 reads CAISENRGQNIQYF. The CDR3 coding sequence is TGTGCCATCAGTGAGAACAGGGGTCAGAACATTCAGTACTTC.